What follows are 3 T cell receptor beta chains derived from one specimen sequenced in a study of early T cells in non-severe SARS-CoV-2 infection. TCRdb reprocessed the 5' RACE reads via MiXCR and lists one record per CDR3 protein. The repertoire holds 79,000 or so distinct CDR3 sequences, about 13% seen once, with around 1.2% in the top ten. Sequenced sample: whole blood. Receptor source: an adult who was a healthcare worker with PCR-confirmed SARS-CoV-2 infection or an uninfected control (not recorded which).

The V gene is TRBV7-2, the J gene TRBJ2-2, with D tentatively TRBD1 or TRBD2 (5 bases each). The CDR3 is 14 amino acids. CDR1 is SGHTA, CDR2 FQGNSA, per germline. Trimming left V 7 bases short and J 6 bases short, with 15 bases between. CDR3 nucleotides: TGTGCCAGCACCTCGCCGAGGGACGCCGGGGAGCTGTTTTTT. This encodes CASTSPRDAGELFF.

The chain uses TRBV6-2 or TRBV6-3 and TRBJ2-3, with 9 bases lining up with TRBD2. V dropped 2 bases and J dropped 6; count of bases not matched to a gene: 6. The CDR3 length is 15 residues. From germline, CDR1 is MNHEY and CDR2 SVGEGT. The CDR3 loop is CASSYMGLATDTQYF. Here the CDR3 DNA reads TGTGCCAGCAGTTACATGGGACTAGCAACCGATACGCAGTATTTT.

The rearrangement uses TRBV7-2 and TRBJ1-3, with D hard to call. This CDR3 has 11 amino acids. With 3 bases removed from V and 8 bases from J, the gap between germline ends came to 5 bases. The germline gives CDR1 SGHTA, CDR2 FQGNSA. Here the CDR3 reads CASSFRDTIYF. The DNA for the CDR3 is TGTGCCAGCAGCTTCAGAGACACCATATATTTT.